This T cell receptor beta chain was profiled in a study of response to subunit inactivated influenza vaccine. Study-wide findings and caveats: Each seasonal influenza vaccination, the authors suggested, recruits few new T cells.

In regard to this clonotype: Its antigen is not identified. One end of the junction is discordant with germline, which a read error may explain.

Each CDR3 protein gets one entry after TCRdb re-called the RT-PCR reads with MiXCR. The sample lists a few hundred thousand distinct CDR3 sequences, 14% occurring once. This specimen was PBMCs from blood, taken 11 to 12 days after vaccination. The receptor's source is a man aged 50-59 years who received an inactivated influenza vaccine.

Here the CDR3 reads CASSFQGVSADEQSF. CDR3 nucleotide sequence: TGTGCCAGCAGCTTTCAGGGGGTGTCGGCCGATGAGCAGTCCTTC. The chain recombines TRBV12-3 or TRBV12-4 with TRBJ2-1, with TRBD1 identical over 7 bases. This CDR3 has 15 amino acids.